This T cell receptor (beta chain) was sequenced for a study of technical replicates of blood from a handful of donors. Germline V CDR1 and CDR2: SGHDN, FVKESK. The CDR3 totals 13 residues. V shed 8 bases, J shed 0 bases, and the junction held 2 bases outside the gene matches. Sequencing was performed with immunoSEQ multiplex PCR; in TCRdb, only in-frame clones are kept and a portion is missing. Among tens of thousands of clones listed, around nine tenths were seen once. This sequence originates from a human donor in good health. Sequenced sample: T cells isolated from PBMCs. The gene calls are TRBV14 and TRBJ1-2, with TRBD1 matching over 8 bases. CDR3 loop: CASSDRANYGYTF. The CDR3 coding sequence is TGTGCCAGCTCGGACAGGGCTAACTATGGCTACACCTTC. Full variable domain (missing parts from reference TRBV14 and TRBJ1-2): EAGVTQFPSHSVIEKGQTVTLRCDPISGHDNLYWYRRVMGKEIKFLLHFVKESKQDESGMPNNRFLAERTGGTYSTLKVQPAELEDSGVYFCASSDRANYGYTFGSGTRLTVV.